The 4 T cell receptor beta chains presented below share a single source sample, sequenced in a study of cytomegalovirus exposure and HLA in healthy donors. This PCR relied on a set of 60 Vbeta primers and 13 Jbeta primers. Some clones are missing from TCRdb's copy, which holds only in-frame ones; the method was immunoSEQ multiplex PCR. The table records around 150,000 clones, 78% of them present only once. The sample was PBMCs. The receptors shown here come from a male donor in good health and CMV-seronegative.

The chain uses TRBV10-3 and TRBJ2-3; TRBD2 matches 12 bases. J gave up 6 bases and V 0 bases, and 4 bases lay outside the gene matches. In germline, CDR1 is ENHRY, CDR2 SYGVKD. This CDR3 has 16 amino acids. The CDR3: CAISESTSGSVDTQYF. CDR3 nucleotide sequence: TGTGCCATCAGTGAGTCGACTAGCGGGAGCGTGGATACGCAGTATTTT.

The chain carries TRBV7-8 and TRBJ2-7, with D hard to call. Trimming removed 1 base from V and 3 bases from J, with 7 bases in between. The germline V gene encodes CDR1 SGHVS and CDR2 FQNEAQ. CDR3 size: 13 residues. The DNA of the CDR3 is TGTGCCAGCAGCTTAGAGACTCTCTACGAGCAGTACTTC. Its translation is CASSLETLYEQYF.

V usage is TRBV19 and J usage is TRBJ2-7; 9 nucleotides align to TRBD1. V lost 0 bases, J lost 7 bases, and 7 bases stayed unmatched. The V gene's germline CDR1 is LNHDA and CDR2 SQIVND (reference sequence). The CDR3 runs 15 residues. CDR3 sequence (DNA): TGTGCCAGTAGTATAGACCGGGACAGGGTACGTGAGCAGTACTTC. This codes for CASSIDRDRVREQYF.

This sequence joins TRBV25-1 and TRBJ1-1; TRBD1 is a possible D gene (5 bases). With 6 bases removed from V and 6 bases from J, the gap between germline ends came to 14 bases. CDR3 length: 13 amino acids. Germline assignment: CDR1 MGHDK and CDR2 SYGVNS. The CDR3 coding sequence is TGTGCCAGCAGACACTCGGGGGGGGCTGAAGCTTTCTTT. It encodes CASRHSGGAEAFF.